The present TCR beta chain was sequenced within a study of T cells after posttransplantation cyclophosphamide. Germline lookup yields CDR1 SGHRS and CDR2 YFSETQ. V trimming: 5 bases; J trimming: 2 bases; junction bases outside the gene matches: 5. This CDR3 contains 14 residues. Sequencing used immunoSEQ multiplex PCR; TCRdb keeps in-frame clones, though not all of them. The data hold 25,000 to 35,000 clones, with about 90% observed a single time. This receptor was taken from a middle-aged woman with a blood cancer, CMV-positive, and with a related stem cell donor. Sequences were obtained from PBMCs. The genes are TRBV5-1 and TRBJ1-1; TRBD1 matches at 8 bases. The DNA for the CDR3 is TGCGCCAGCAGTCAGACAGGGGATAACACTGAAGCTTTCTTT. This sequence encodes CASSQTGDNTEAFF.